This T cell receptor (beta chain) was retrieved from a study of blood T cell repertoires in COVID-19 (dated by TCRdb to the early 2020s). Concerning the study at large: The collaborator samples originated in the United States, Italy and Spain and spanned the acute and convalescent phases of COVID-19. The prospective study material was composed of cDNA or gDNA derived from T cells, B-cell-depleted T cells, or PBMCs. Deeply sampled blood TCRbeta repertoires from subjects exposed to, actively infected with, or recovered from COVID-19 were included in the dataset. The repertoires were released in a freely available public database intended as a resource for research on the immune response to SARS-CoV-2. Samples came from the ongoing ImmuneRACE study (first 160 participants) plus 1,254 subjects from 6 global collaborators. The sample metadata nearly always contained a de-identified subject ID, COVID-19 status, age in years and sex. Where HLA class I and class II types were available, the types were taken from metadata supplied by the sample provider, not from assay-based typing.

Summary of the overall study and its limitations: The amount of clinical and demographic metadata varied by source and participant and was provided uncurated.

As concerns this clone: Its specific antigen is unknown. Within one base of it there is no much larger clone, and no base qualities were kept.

Each collaborating institution followed its own protocols to collect whole blood in K2EDTA tubes. For TCRbeta analysis, collaborators shipped samples as frozen whole blood, isolated PBMCs, or DNA extracted from either of those sample types. TCRbeta CDR3 regions were amplified from genomic DNA by means of the immunoSEQ Assay, a bias-controlled multiplex PCR. Regarding the original processing steps: Nucleated cell counts per sample were estimated from amplification of reference gene primers within the assay. To quantify the absolute abundance of each unique TCRbeta CDR3 rearrangement, sequence reads were collapsed and filtered. For each sample, productive Simpson clonality was calculated as the square root of Simpson's diversity index over productive rearrangements. Held by TCRdb, this immuneACCESS table contains in-frame sequences only and omits some clones. Under half of the omission traces to an unresolved V gene where checked; the cause of the rest is unknown. Clonal size and the V and J genes are those of that table, whereas D and trimming came from the DNA. The sample includes fewer than 200,000 clones, with about 80% observed a single time. 6.9% of the sample is taken by the ten largest.

The clonotype originates from a man aged 55 to 69 with acute or convalescent COVID-19. The specimen was peripheral blood.

In nucleotides, the sequence is TGCGCCAGCAGCTTGATTCGAGGCACAGATACGCAGTATTTT. Its translation is CASSLIRGTDTQYF. The chain is encoded by TRBV5-1 joined to TRBJ2-3, with the D gene not clear enough to name. V is cut by 1 base and J by 1 base, and the space between the germline ends is 7 bases. The CDR3 runs 14 amino acids, cysteine and phenylalanine included. The only DNA kept is the CDR3, 42 bases in frame from the first base. CDR1 SGHRS and CDR2 YFSETQ were looked up in the germline V gene.